By share, the clone carrying this T cell receptor (beta chain) ranks as medium-sized. Its specificity is unknown. V gave up 4 bases and J gave up 0 bases, with 15 bases separating them. CDR3 length: 16 amino acids. CDR1 is SGHNT, CDR2 YYREEE, per germline (reference sequence). Stage II-IVA oral cavity squamous cell carcinoma was new and untreated by systemic or radiation therapy. The sample comes from a study of neoadjuvant anti-PD-1 for oral cavity cancer. Using immunoSEQ multiplex PCR, the repertoire was profiled, and TCRdb retains in-frame clones only, with some absent. The table shows about 14,000 clones, with roughly three fifths occurring only once. Broader study findings: With three patients per group, TCR findings need larger cohorts.

The J gene is TRBJ2-3, the V gene TRBV5-4, with a weak D call TRBD2 (7 bases). The clonotype was recovered from a person between 35 and 79 years old with oral cavity squamous cell carcinoma. This material consisted of PBMCs, taken before nivolumab (anti-PD-1) treatment. Here the CDR3 DNA reads TGTGCCAGCAGCATGGGTGGGAGGGGGAGCACAGATACGCAGTATTTT. Its translation is CASSMGGRGSTDTQYF.